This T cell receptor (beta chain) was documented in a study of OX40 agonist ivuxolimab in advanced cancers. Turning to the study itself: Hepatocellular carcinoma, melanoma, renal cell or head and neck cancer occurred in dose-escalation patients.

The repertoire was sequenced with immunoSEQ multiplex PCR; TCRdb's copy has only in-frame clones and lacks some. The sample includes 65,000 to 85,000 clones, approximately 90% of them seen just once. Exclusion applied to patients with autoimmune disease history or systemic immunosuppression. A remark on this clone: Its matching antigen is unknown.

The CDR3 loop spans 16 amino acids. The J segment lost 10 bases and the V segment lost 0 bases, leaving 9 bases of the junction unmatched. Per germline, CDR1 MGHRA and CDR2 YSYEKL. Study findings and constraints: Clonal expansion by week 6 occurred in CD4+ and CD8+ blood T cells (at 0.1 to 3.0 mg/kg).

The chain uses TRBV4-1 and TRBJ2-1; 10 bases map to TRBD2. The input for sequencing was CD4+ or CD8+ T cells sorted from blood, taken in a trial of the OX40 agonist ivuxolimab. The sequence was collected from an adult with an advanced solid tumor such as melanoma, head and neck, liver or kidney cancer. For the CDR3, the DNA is TGCGCCAGCAGCCAAGAATCCAGCGGGGGGGCCCTAGAGCAGTTCTTC. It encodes CASSQESSGGALEQFF.